This TCR beta chain was recorded in a study of blood T cell repertoires in COVID-19. Study-level background: COVID-19 samples collected from the United States, Italy and Spain covered acute and convalescent phases.

This CDR3 has 13 residues. V trimming: 6 bases; J trimming: 8 bases; junction bases outside the gene matches: 7. Looked up from germline, CDR1 is MDHEN and CDR2 is SYDVKM. Produced via immunoSEQ multiplex PCR; TCRdb's table is partial and in-frame only. Of fewer than 200,000 clones in the sample, around 87% were seen once. The TCR was taken from a man aged 40-55 years with active or convalescent COVID-19. Sequencing input: peripheral blood. The rearrangement uses TRBV28 and TRBJ1-2, with 9 bases lining up with TRBD1. CDR3 in amino acids: CASSPGTGKGYTF. The CDR3 coding sequence is TGTGCCAGCAGCCCCGGGACAGGGAAAGGCTACACCTTC.